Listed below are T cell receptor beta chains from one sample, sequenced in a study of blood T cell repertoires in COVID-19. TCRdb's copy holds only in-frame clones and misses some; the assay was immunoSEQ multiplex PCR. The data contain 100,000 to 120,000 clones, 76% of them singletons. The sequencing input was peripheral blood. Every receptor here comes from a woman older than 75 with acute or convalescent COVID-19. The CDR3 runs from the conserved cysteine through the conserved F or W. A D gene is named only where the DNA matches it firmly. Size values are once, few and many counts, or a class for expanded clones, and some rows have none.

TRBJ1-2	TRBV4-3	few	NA	CASSQVQGYGYGYTF	TGCGCCAGCAGCCAAGTACAGGGTTATGGGTATGGCTACACCTTC
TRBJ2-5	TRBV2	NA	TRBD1	CASSTGGAETQYF	TGTGCCAGCAGTACAGGGGGCGCGGAGACCCAGTACTTC
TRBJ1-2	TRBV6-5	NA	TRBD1	CASSYSPRGNYGYTF	TGTGCCAGCAGTTACTCACCCAGGGGGAACTATGGCTACACCTTC
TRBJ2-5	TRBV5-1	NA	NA	CASSRWASIGETQYF	TGCGCCAGCAGCCGCTGGGCCTCCATAGGAGAGACCCAGTACTTC
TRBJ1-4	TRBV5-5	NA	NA	CASSLQGTANEKLFF	TGTGCCAGCAGCTTGCAGGGGACGGCTAATGAAAAACTGTTTTTT
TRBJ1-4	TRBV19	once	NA	CASSLAEKLFF	TGTGCCAGTAGTTTGGCTGAAAAACTGTTTTTT
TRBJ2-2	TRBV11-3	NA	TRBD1	CASSPTGVKNTGELFF	TGTGCCAGCAGCCCGACAGGGGTCAAGAACACCGGGGAGCTGTTTTTT
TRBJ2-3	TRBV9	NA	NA	CASSVEHRVRTDTQYF	TGTGCCAGCAGCGTAGAGCACAGGGTACGGACAGATACGCAGTATTTT
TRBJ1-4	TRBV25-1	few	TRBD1	CASSLWTGGVNEKLFF	TGTGCCAGCAGTCTTTGGACAGGGGGCGTTAATGAAAAACTGTTTTTT
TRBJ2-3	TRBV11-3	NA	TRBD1	CASSLGLGQTDTQYF	TGTGCCAGCAGCTTAGGCTTGGGACAGACAGATACGCAGTATTTT
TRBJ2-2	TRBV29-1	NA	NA	CSGRRSNTGELFF	TGCAGCGGGCGGAGGTCGAACACCGGGGAGCTGTTTTTT
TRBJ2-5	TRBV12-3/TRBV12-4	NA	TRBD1	CASSPTGETQYF	TGTGCCAGCAGTCCGACAGGGGAGACCCAGTACTTC
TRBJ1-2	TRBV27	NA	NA	CASSPTGGYGYTF	TGTGCCAGCAGTCCCACGGGGGGTTATGGCTACACCTTC
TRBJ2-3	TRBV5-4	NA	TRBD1	CASSIGSARGPDTQYF	TGTGCCAGCAGCATTGGGTCGGCCAGGGGGCCAGATACGCAGTATTTT
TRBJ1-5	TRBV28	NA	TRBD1	CASSLPRGHQPQHF	TGTGCCAGCAGCCTCCCCAGGGGGCATCAGCCCCAGCATTTT
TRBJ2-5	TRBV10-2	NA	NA	CASSEDRGGQETQYF	TGCGCCAGCAGTGAGGATAGGGGGGGCCAAGAGACCCAGTACTTC
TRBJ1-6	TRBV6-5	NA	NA	CALGGDNNSPLHF	TGTGCCCTGGGAGGGGATAATAATTCACCCCTCCACTTT
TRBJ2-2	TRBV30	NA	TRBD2	CAWRTSGNTGELFF	TGTGCCTGGAGGACTAGCGGGAACACCGGGGAGCTGTTTTTT
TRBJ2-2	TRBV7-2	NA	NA	CASSLGQSTGELFF	TGTGCCAGCAGCTTAGGGCAGTCCACCGGGGAGCTGTTTTTT
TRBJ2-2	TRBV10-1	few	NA	CASSEVGDSTGELFF	TGCGCCAGCAGTGAGGTTGGAGACTCCACCGGGGAGCTGTTTTTT
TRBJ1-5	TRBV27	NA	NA	CASSSYRENQPQHF	TGTGCCAGCAGCTCATATCGGGAGAATCAGCCCCAGCATTTT
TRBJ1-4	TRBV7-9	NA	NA	CASSLSEGTNEKLFF	TGTGCCAGCAGCCTTTCCGAGGGTACTAATGAAAAACTGTTTTTT
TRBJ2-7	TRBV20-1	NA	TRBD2	CSASGYQRGLSYEQYF	TGCAGTGCAAGTGGCTATCAGCGGGGGCTCTCCTACGAGCAGTACTTC
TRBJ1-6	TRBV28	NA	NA	CASSSQGSPLHF	TGTGCCAGCAGTTCTCAGGGTTCACCCCTCCACTTT
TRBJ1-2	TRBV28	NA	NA	CASSLEAWGYTF	TGTGCCAGCAGTTTGGAGGCCTGGGGCTACACCTTC
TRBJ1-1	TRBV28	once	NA	CASRVLGLGKTEAFF	TGTGCCAGCAGAGTTTTGGGGCTGGGGAAGACTGAAGCTTTCTTT
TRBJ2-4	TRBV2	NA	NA	CASNRYLGDIQYF	TGTGCCTCCAACAGGTACCTTGGGGACATTCAGTACTTC
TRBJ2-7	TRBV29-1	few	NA	CSVDGLGYEQYF	TGCAGCGTTGACGGACTGGGCTACGAGCAGTACTTC
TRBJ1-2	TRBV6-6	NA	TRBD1	CASRMEGAYGYTF	TGTGCCAGCCGGATGGAGGGGGCCTATGGCTACACCTTC
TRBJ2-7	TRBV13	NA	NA	CASSLDNYEQYF	TGTGCCAGCAGCCTAGACAACTACGAGCAGTACTTC
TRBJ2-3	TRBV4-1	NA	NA	CASSARKRQGTDTQYF	TGCGCCAGCAGCGCTAGAAAAAGACAGGGCACAGATACGCAGTATTTT
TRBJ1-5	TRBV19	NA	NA	CASSAQGLRDQPQHF	TGTGCCAGTAGTGCACAGGGCCTACGAGATCAGCCCCAGCATTTT
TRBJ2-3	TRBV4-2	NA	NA	CASSHDRLADTQYF	TGTGCCAGCAGCCATGATCGACTGGCAGATACGCAGTATTTT
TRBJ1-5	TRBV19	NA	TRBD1	CASSMGDRDSNQPQHF	TGTGCCAGTAGTATGGGGGACAGGGATAGCAATCAGCCCCAGCATTTT
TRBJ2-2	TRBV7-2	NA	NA	CASSIRAGFDTGELFF	TGTGCCAGCAGCATACGAGCAGGGTTTGACACCGGGGAGCTGTTTTTT
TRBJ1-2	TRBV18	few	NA	CASSPGGLNYGYTF	TGTGCCAGCTCTCCCGGGGGTCTTAACTATGGCTACACCTTC
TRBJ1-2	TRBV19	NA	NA	CASSIVGVSGYTF	TGTGCCAGTAGTATAGTAGGGGTGAGTGGCTACACCTTC
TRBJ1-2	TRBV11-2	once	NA	CASSLDSGGAIGYTF	TGTGCCAGCAGCTTAGATAGCGGGGGAGCGATCGGCTACACCTTC
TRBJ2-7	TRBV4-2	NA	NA	CASSQDGQVYEQYF	TGTGCCAGCAGCCAAGATGGACAAGTCTACGAGCAGTACTTC
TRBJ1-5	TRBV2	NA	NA	CASGTGTSNQPQHF	TGTGCCAGCGGAACCGGGACAAGCAATCAGCCCCAGCATTTT
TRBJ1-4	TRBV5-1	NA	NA	CASSLAAGVSEKLFF	TGCGCCAGCAGCTTGGCGGCGGGTGTTAGTGAAAAACTGTTTTTT
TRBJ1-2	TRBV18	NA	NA	CASSQDRNYGYTF	TGTGCCAGCTCACAGGACAGAAACTATGGCTACACCTTC
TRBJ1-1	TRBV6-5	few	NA	CASRQSMNTEAFF	TGTGCCAGTAGACAGAGCATGAACACTGAAGCTTTCTTT
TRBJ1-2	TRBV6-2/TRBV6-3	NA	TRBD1	CASSYHLDRVYGYTF	TGTGCCAGCAGTTACCATTTGGACAGGGTTTATGGCTACACCTTC
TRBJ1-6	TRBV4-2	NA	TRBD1	CASSQDGQAYSYNSPLHF	TGTGCCAGCAGCCAAGATGGACAGGCCTACTCCTATAATTCACCCCTCCACTTT
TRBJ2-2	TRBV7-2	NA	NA	CASKQIPNTGELFF	TGTGCCAGTAAACAGATCCCGAACACCGGGGAGCTGTTTTTT
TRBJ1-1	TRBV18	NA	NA	CASSLRQARMNTEAFF	TGTGCCAGCTCACTCAGACAGGCCCGTATGAACACTGAAGCTTTCTTT
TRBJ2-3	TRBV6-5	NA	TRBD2	CASSYSRLAGTDTQYF	TGTGCCAGCAGTTACTCGAGGCTAGCGGGCACAGATACGCAGTATTTT
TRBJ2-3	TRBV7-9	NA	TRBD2	CASSLSGRATDTQYF	TGTGCCAGCAGTCTTAGCGGGAGGGCCACAGATACGCAGTATTTT
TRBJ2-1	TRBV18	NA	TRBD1	CASSPLGTGTGPNEQFF	TGTGCCAGCTCACCATTAGGGACCGGGACAGGGCCCAATGAGCAGTTCTTC
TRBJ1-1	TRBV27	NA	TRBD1	CASKGTANTEAFF	TGTGCCAGCAAGGGGACAGCGAACACTGAAGCTTTCTTT